The 17 T cell receptor beta chains presented below share a single source sample, sequenced in a study of blood T cell repertoires in COVID-19. Libraries were prepared by immunoSEQ multiplex PCR; TCRdb keeps only in-frame clonotypes and omits some of them. Of under 140,000 clones listed, roughly 87% are singletons. Sequencing was performed on peripheral blood. These receptor sequences come from a human donor in a cohort sampled during active COVID-19.

The chain combines TRBV5-1 with TRBJ2-1; 8 bases are shared with TRBD2. J gave up 9 bases and V 2 bases, and 10 bases lay outside the gene matches. Looked up from germline, CDR1 is SGHRS and CDR2 is YFSETQ. The CDR3 totals 15 residues. The CDR3 DNA reads TGCGCCAGCAGCTTTTCGGTCGGGAGGGCCGGTGAGCAGTTCTTC. Amino acid sequence: CASSFSVGRAGEQFF.

This chain connects TRBV5-1 to TRBJ2-7; 7 positions match TRBD1. CDR3 length: 13 residues. J gave up 2 bases and V 4 bases, and 3 bases lay outside the gene matches. Germline-derived CDR1 and CDR2 are SGHRS and YFSETQ. CDR3 DNA sequence: TGCGCCAGCAGCCGGACAGGAACCTACGAGCAGTACTTC. Translation: CASSRTGTYEQYF.

This chain uses TRBV6-5 with TRBJ2-3; 7 bases fit TRBD1. This CDR3 is 15 amino acids long. With 8 bases clipped from V and 4 bases from J, the junction kept 12 bases outside the gene matches. CDR1 MNHEY and CDR2 SVGAGI come from the germline V gene. Here the CDR3 reads CASCRGRVESDTQYF. DNA for the CDR3: TGTGCCAGCTGTAGGGGGCGGGTGGAGTCAGATACGCAGTATTTT.

CDR3 sequence reads: CASSQSAVMLEQFF. In nucleotides, the CDR3 is TGTGCCAGCAGCCAATCGGCGGTTATGCTTGAGCAGTTCTTC. The rearrangement joins TRBV3-1 (or the pseudogene TRBV3-2) to TRBJ2-1; no clear D. The V and J ends lost 2 bases and 9 bases respectively, with 14 bases between them. The CDR3 contains 14 residues. Per the germline V gene, CDR1 is LGHDT and CDR2 is YNNKEL (reference sequence).

The chain recombines TRBV11-2 with TRBJ2-7, with TRBD2 as a possible D gene (7 bases). The CDR3 runs 14 residues. Germline CDR1 reads SGHAT; CDR2 reads FQNNGV. V was trimmed by 5 bases and J by 3 bases, leaving 14 bases between them. The CDR3: CASSTRGGVYEQYF. The CDR3 nucleotides read TGTGCCAGCAGCACCCGAGGGGGGGTCTACGAGCAGTACTTC.

The chain combines TRBV11-3 with TRBJ2-3; 7 nucleotides line up with TRBD2. The V segment lost 5 bases and the J segment 4 bases; nucleotides outside the gene matches: 3. CDR1 SGHNT and CDR2 YENEEA come from the germline V gene. The CDR3 totals 13 residues. CDR3 sequence (DNA): TGTGCCAGCAGCATCGCGGGGGCAGATACGCAGTATTTT. Translating gives CASSIAGADTQYF.

The chain joins TRBV19 to TRBJ1-2; the D gene is possibly TRBD1 (5 bases). The CDR3 runs to 15 residues. Germline assignment: CDR1 LNHDA and CDR2 SQIVND (reference sequence). V was cut by 8 bases and J by 4 bases, with 20 bases left in between. CDR3 sequence (DNA): TGTGCCAGTCGCCGGGGGAGCACAGCCCCCTATGGCTACACCTTC. Amino acids: CASRRGSTAPYGYTF.

This clone has only one observation. This chain connects TRBV5-1 to TRBJ2-7, with 7 bases that match TRBD1. Unmatched junction bases numbered 7, after V lost 1 base and J lost 3 bases. The CDR3 spans 15 residues. CDR1 is SGHRS, CDR2 YFSETQ, per germline. CDR3 DNA: TGCGCCAGCAGCTTGACAGGGGACGATGTCTACGAGCAGTACTTC. Residues: CASSLTGDDVYEQYF.

The sample holds a few counts of this clone. The chain carries TRBV14 and TRBJ2-2; possible D gene TRBD2, 6 bases. The CDR3 loop spans 15 amino acids. V was cut by 6 bases and J by 2 bases, with 13 bases left in between. The germline V gene has CDR1 SGHDN and CDR2 FVKESK. The CDR3 nucleotides read TGTGCCAGCAGACTGCGACTAGATAACACCGGGGAGCTGTTTTTT. It translates to CASRLRLDNTGELFF.

This clone was recorded once. The rearrangement uses TRBV7-9 and TRBJ2-1; D is undetermined. Trimming stripped 2 bases from V and 1 base from J, with 6 bases between. This CDR3 has 14 amino acids. Germline lookup yields CDR1 SEHNR and CDR2 FQNEAQ (reference sequence). CDR3 in DNA: TGTGCCAGCAGCTTAAGCACTTCCTACAATGAGCAGTTCTTC. Its translation is CASSLSTSYNEQFF.

The genes are TRBV28 and TRBJ1-1; 9 bases agree with TRBD1. After removal of 6 bases from V and 6 bases from J, the junction contained 8 bases not matched to a gene. This CDR3 is 14 amino acids long. CDR1 MDHEN and CDR2 SYDVKM come from the germline V gene. The CDR3 loop is CASSETGGPSEAFF. The CDR3 bases are TGTGCCAGCAGCGAAACAGGGGGCCCATCTGAAGCTTTCTTT.

The chain employs TRBV28 and TRBJ2-1, with D possibly matching TRBD1 (6 bases). The CDR3 runs to 15 residues. Trimming took 4 bases from V and 6 from J, leaving 16 bases between them. Per germline, CDR1 MDHEN and CDR2 SYDVKM. CDR3 DNA: TGTGCCAGCAGTTCCCCGGGACAAGGTTTCAATGAGCAGTTCTTC. Translation: CASSSPGQGFNEQFF.

This sequence joins TRBV24-1 and TRBJ2-3; TRBD1 is a possible D gene (6 bases). CDR3 size: 14 residues. Germline-derived CDR1 and CDR2 are KGHDR and SFDVKD. Trimming took off 4 bases at V and 7 bases at J, with 14 bases between the two ends. In DNA, the CDR3 is TGTGCCACCAGTGACTCAACAGGGTCAAATACGCAGTATTTT. Its translation is CATSDSTGSNTQYF.

The chain employs TRBV19 and TRBJ1-5, with 7 bases aligning to TRBD1. J was trimmed by 4 bases and V by 10 bases; bases with no gene match: 10. Germline V gives CDR1 LNHDA, CDR2 SQIVND (reference sequence). This CDR3 contains 14 residues. The CDR3 region is CATRDRATNQPQHF. CDR3 coding DNA: TGTGCCACCAGAGACAGGGCTACGAATCAGCCCCAGCATTTT.

The J gene is TRBJ1-4, the V gene TRBV18; D is possibly TRBD1 (5 bases). Trimming took off 6 bases at V and 8 bases at J, with 16 bases between the two ends. Germline loops: CDR1 KGHSH, CDR2 LQKENI. The length of the CDR3 is 14 residues. CDR3 nucleotide sequence: TGTGCCAGCTCTCAGACAGCACAAGGGGAAAAACTGTTTTTT. Translating it yields CASSQTAQGEKLFF. The whole variable domain, remainder taken from reference TRBV18 and TRBJ1-4, is NAGVMQNPRHLVRRRGQEARLRCSPMKGHSHVYWYRQLPEEGLKFMVYLQKENIIDESGMPKERFSAEFPKEGPSILRIQQVVRGDSAAYFCASSQTAQGEKLFFGSGTQLSVL.

The gene calls are TRBV5-4 and TRBJ1-6; no clear D. The CDR3 loop spans 14 amino acids. CDR1 and CDR2 (germline): SGHNT, YYREEE (reference sequence). Trimming removed 4 bases from V and 9 bases from J, with 14 bases in between. CDR3 residues: CASSPGAEGSPLHF. The CDR3 nucleotides are TGTGCCAGCAGCCCCGGAGCGGAAGGTTCACCCCTCCACTTT.

The chain employs TRBV10-3 and TRBJ2-7; D is unclear. The germline V gene has CDR1 ENHRY and CDR2 SYGVKD. This CDR3 contains 12 residues. V was shortened by 6 bases and J by 3 bases, with 9 bases between the two germline ends. The CDR3 is CAIRSPGYEQYF. The CDR3 region has the DNA TGTGCCATCAGATCGCCAGGCTACGAGCAGTACTTC.